This TCR beta chain was identified in a study of blood T cell repertoires in COVID-19 (dated by TCRdb to about 2020). With respect to the entire study: Collaborator samples came from the United States, Italy and Spain and covered acute and convalescent phases of COVID-19. The dataset comprised deeply sampled blood TCRbeta repertoires from subjects exposed to, actively infected with, or recovered from COVID-19. The material from the prospective study consisted of cDNA or gDNA derived from T cells, B-cell-depleted T cells, or PBMCs. The repertoires were released in a freely available public database meant as a resource for research on the immune response to SARS-CoV-2. Where available, HLA class I and class II types were taken from metadata supplied by the sample provider and were not determined by assay-based typing. The samples were drawn from two sources: the first 160 participants of the ongoing ImmuneRACE study, and 1,000 to 1,500 subjects contributed by 6 global collaborators. Nearly every sample came with metadata listing a de-identified subject ID, COVID-19 status, age in years and sex.

The full study reports these points: The amount of clinical and demographic metadata varied by source and participant and was provided uncurated.

The germline V gene supplies CDR1 KGHDR and CDR2 SFDVKD. The CDR3 measures 15 amino acids from cysteine to phenylalanine. This entry keeps only the CDR3 DNA: 45 bases, framed from base 1. V drops 2 bases and J drops 5 bases, leaving 11 bases in between. About this clone: Its recognized antigen is unknown. No much larger clone is present one base from it, and per-base qualities are unavailable.

TCRbeta CDR3 regions were amplified from genomic DNA by means of the immunoSEQ Assay, a bias-controlled multiplex PCR. The paper's processing steps were these. The number of nucleated cells in each sample was estimated by amplification of reference gene primers within the assay. Sequence reads were collapsed and filtered to measure the absolute abundance of every unique TCRbeta CDR3 rearrangement. For each sample, productive Simpson clonality was calculated by taking the square root of Simpson's diversity index across productive rearrangements. Held by TCRdb, this immuneACCESS table contains in-frame sequences only and omits some clones. Under half of the omission traces to an unresolved V gene where checked; the cause of the rest is unknown. The V and J calls and clone size are taken from that table; D and trimming were inferred from the DNA. Recorded for this sample are around 82,000 clones; 80% to 90% of them occurred a single time. The ten biggest clones cover over 6% of the sample.

At one collaborating source in Seattle, patients were enrolled during active infection and were followed longitudinally through the course of disease. Each collaborating institution followed its own protocols to collect whole blood in K2EDTA tubes. For TCRbeta analysis, collaborators shipped samples in one of three forms: frozen whole blood, isolated PBMCs, or DNA extracted from either of those sample types. Recombination linked TRBV24-1 to TRBJ2-2, with TRBD1 tentatively as D gene (6 bases match). This TCR derives from a man aged 80 or over with COVID-19, enrolled during active disease. The sample consisted of peripheral blood. The CDR3 loop reads CATSDSTGYTGELFF. The DNA sequence reads TGTGCCACCAGTGATTCCACAGGGTATACCGGGGAGCTGTTTTTT.